This T cell receptor (beta chain) comes out of a study of T-cell memory formation after mild COVID-19. Study summary: For the most part, TCR clusters were specific to one donor.

A single count supports this clonotype. Its antigen is not identified. Study-level points and caveats: Prior to infection, memory already included some responding clones, suggesting cross-reactive memory joined. A second wave expanding day 15 to 37 was CD4+-biased; contracting clones were balanced.

CDR3 length equals 12 residues. Germline assignment: CDR1 DFQATT and CDR2 SNEGSKA (reference sequence). V was clipped by 1 base and J by 10 bases, with 8 bases between them. TCRalpha and TCRbeta libraries used 5'RACE with constant-segment primers and UMIs. MiXCR, applied by TCRdb to the 5' RACE reads, yields one record per CDR3 protein. The table includes a few hundred thousand distinct CDR3 sequences, 16% detected once. The chain uses TRBV20-1 and TRBJ1-6; no reliable D call. The receptor's source is a man younger than 30 who had mild COVID-19 (a few samples of this study predate the infection). Cell type and time point are not known. Material: PBMCs or a T cell subset sorted from them (not recorded which). This chain's CDR3 is CSARGAGSPLHF. In DNA form, the CDR3 reads TGCAGTGCTAGAGGTGCCGGGTCACCCCTCCACTTT.